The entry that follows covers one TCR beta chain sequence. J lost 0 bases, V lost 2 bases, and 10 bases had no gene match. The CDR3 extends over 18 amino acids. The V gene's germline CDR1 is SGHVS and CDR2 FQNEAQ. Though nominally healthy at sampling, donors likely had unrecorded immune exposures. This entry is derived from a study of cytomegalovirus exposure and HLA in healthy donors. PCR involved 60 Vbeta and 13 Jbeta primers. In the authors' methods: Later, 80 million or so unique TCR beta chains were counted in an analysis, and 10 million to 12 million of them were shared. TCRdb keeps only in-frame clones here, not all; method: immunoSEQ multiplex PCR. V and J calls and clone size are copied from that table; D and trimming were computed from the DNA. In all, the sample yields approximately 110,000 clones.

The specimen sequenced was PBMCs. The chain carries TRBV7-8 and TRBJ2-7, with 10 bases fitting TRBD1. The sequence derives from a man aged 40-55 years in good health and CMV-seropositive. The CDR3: CASSLFGGTGASSYEQYF. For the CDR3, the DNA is TGTGCCAGCAGCTTATTTGGGGGGACAGGGGCGAGCTCCTACGAGCAGTACTTC.